The following is a TCR beta chain sequence with its context. What it recognizes is unknown. This record belongs to a study of cytomegalovirus exposure and HLA in healthy donors. Study conclusions and caveats: In an earlier analysis, about 90% or about 30%: the productive usage of most TCR beta V segments. Later analysis revealed greater clonal expansion in HLA-associated TCR beta chains than in equally common others. Relative to the approximately 680-donor mean, N-insertions were reportedly fewer in an Asian-associated ancestry cluster in a later analysis.

60 Vbeta and 13 Jbeta primers were used in PCR. Measured with immunoSEQ multiplex PCR; TCRdb has only the in-frame clones, and not every one. The sample records about 150,000 clones, approximately 67% being singletons. Germline assignment: CDR1 SQVTM and CDR2 ANQGSEA. The CDR3 has 16 amino acids. V was trimmed by 1 base and J by 7 bases, leaving 20 bases between them. Input material: PBMCs. The genes are TRBV29-1 and TRBJ2-1, with a tentative D call TRBD1 (6 bases). The TCR originated in a woman aged 60-75 years in good health and CMV-seronegative. The CDR3, as DNA: TGCAGCGTTGAAGGGGGGTTTTGGACAGACAAGAATGAGCAGTTCTTC. As protein: CSVEGGFWTDKNEQFF.